The T cell receptor (beta chain) under discussion was sequenced for a study of shared clonotypes between healthy human individuals. Study details: The cohort comprised two women and a few men. Their ages spanned 18 to 49 years. Study-wide results and limits: Naive subsets tended to show greater estimated richness than memory subsets. Non-shared clonotypes displayed generation probabilities falling below those of clonotypes present in all four donors.

Sequenced by immunoSEQ multiplex PCR; TCRdb stores in-frame clones only, minus some. Counted here are roughly 2,300,000 clones, 85% to 95% occurring once; the ten biggest clones make up around 0.38%. Division of CD4+ cells produced a CD45RA+ naive subset and a CD45RA-negative memory subset. This CDR3 is 16 amino acids long. V shed 2 bases, J shed 4 bases, and the junction held 10 bases outside the gene matches. In germline, CDR1 is SGHTA, CDR2 FQGTGA. Remarks on this clone: Antigen: not known.

The V and J genes are TRBV7-3 and TRBJ1-1; TRBD1 matches at 7 bases. Sequencing input: naive CD4+ T cells from PBMCs. Subset given: CD45RA+ positively selected. The receptor comes from a man between 18 and 29 years old in good health. Some clones in this sample may be carry-over from other donors' samples. CDR3 bases: TGTGCCAGCAGCTTACTCCCCCGGGACAGTACCACTGAAGCTTTCTTT. Amino acid sequence: CASSLLPRDSTTEAFF. Based on the CDR3 plus reference TRBV7-3 and TRBJ1-1, the full variable domain is GAGVSQTPSNKVTEKGKYVELRCDPISGHTALYWYRQSLGQGPEFLIYFQGTGAADDSGLPNDRFFAVRPEGSVSTLKIQRTERGDSAVYLCASSLLPRDSTTEAFFGQGTRLTVV.